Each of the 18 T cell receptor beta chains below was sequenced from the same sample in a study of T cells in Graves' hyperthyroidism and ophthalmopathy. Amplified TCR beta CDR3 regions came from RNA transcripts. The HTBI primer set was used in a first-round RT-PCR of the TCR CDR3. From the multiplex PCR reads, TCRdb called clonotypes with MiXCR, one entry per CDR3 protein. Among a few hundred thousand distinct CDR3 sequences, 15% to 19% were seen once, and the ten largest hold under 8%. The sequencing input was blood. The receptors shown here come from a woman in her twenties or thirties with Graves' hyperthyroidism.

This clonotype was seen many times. The CDR3 spells CASSSLREDTYNEQFF. DNA of the CDR3: TGTGCCAGCAGTAGCCTGCGGGAGGACACCTACAATGAGCAGTTCTTC. V and J are TRBV6-2 or TRBV6-3 and TRBJ2-1; TRBD2 aligns across 8 bases. This CDR3 has 16 residues. The J segment lost 2 bases and the V segment lost 5 bases, leaving 8 bases of the junction unmatched. CDR1 is MNHEY, CDR2 SVGEGT, per germline.

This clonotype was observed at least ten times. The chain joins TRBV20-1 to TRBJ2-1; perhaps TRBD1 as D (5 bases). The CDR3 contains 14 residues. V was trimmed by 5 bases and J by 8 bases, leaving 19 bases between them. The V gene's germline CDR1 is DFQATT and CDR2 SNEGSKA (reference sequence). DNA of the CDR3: TGCAGTGCTCGCCCCGAACCAGGGATTTATGAGCAGTTCTTC. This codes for CSARPEPGIYEQFF.

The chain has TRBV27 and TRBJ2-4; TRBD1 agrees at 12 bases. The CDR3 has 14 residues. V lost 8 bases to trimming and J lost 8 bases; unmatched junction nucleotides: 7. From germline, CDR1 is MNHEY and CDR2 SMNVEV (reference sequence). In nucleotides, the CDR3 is TGTGCCAGCGGGGGACAGGGGGCGCGTGACATTCAGTACTTC. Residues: CASGGQGARDIQYF.

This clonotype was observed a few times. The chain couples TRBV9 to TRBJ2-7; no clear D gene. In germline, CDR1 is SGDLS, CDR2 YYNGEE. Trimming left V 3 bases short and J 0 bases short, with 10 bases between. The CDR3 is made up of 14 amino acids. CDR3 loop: CASSAAMSSYEQYF. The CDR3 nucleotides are TGTGCCAGCAGCGCCGCTATGAGCTCCTACGAGCAGTACTTC.

CDR3 amino acids: CASSFTVASYEQYF. The CDR3 coding sequence is TGTGCCAGCAGCTTTACAGTAGCGTCCTACGAGCAGTACTTC. The chain recombines TRBV27 with TRBJ2-7; a weak D match, TRBD2 (5 bases). This CDR3 has 14 residues. The V end was cut by 6 bases, the J end by 1 base, with 13 bases between. CDR1 is MNHEY and CDR2 is SMNVEV in the germline V gene (reference sequence).

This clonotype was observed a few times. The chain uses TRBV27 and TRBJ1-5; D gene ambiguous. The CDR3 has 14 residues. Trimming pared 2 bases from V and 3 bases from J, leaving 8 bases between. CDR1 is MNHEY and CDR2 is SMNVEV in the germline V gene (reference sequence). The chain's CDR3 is CASSLAAINQPQHF. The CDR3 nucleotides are TGTGCCAGCAGTTTAGCGGCTATCAATCAGCCCCAGCATTTT.

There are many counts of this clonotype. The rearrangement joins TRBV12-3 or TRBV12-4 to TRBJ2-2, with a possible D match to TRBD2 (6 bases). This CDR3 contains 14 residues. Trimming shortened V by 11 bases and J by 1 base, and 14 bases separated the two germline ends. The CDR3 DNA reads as TGTGCCGCCTCGGTAGCGGTGAACACCGGGGAGCTGTTTTTT. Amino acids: CAASVAVNTGELFF.

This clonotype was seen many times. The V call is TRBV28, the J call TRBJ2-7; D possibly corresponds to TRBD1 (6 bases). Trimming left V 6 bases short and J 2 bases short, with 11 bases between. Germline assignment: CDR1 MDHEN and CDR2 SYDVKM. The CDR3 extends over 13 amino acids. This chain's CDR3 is CASRVDSTYEQYF. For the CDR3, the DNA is TGTGCCAGCAGAGTGGACAGCACCTACGAGCAGTACTTC.

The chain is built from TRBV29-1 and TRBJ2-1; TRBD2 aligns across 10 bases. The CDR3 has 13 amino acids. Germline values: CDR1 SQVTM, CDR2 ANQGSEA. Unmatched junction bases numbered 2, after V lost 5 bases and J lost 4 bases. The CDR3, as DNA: TGCAGCGTTACTAGCGGGGTTTACAATGAGCAGTTCTTC. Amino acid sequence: CSVTSGVYNEQFF.

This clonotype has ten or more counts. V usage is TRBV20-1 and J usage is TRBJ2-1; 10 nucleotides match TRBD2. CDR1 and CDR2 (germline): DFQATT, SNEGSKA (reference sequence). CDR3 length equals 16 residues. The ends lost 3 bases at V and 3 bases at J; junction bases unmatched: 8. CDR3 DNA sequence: TGCAGTGCTAGTACCCCGGGACTAGCGCACTACAATGAGCAGTTCTTC. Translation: CSASTPGLAHYNEQFF.

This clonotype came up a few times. The CDR3 DNA sequence: TGTGCCAGCAGTGAAGATGGGGCACAGCCCCAGCATTTT. It yields the protein CASSEDGAQPQHF. V is TRBV6-1 and J is TRBJ1-5, with D tentatively TRBD1 (5 bases). The germline V gene has CDR1 MNHNS and CDR2 SASEGT. Trimming left V 1 base short and J 7 bases short, with 8 bases between. The CDR3 runs to 13 residues.

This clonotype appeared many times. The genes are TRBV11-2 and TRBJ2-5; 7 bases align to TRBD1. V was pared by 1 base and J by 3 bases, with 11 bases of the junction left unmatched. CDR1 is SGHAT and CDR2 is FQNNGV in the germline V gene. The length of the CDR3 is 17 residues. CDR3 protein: CASSLGYATGLEETQYF. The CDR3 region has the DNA TGTGCCAGCAGCTTAGGGTACGCGACAGGGTTGGAAGAGACCCAGTACTTC.

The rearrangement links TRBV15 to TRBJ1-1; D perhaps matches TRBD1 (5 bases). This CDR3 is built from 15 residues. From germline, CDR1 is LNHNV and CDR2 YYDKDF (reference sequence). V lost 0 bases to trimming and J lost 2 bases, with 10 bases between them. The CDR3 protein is CATSRDHRSNTEAFF. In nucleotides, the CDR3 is TGTGCCACCAGCAGAGATCACAGGTCAAACACTGAAGCTTTCTTT.

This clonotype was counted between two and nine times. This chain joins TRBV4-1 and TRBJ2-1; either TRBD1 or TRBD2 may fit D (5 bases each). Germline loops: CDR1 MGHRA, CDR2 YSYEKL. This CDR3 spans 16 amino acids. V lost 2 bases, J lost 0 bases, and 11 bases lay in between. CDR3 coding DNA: TGCGCCAGCAGCCAATCCAGGGAGAGCTCCTACAATGAGCAGTTCTTC. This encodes CASSQSRESSYNEQFF.

The CDR3 here is CASRDPTGTSVSGEQYF. Here the CDR3 DNA reads TGTGCCAGCAGAGACCCCACCGGGACTAGCGTTTCGGGCGAGCAGTACTTC. This chain joins TRBV6-1 and TRBJ2-7, with 10 bases matching TRBD2. Trimming took 6 bases from V and 6 from J; bases not matched to a gene: 17. Germline lookup yields CDR1 MNHNS and CDR2 SASEGT. This CDR3 spans 17 amino acids.

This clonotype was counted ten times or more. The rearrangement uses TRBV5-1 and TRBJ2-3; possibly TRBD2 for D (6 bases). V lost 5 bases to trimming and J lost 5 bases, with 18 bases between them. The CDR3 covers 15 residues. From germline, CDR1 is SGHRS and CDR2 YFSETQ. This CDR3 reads CASSIVGRAEDTQYF. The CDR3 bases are TGCGCCAGCAGTATCGTCGGGAGAGCTGAAGATACGCAGTATTTT.

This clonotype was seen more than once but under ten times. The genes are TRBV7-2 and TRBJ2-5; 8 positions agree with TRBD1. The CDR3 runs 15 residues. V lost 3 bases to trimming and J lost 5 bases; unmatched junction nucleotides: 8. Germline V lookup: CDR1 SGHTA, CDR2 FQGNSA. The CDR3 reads CASSLGRGRGETQYF. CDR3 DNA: TGTGCCAGCAGCTTGGGCAGGGGGCGTGGGGAGACCCAGTACTTC.

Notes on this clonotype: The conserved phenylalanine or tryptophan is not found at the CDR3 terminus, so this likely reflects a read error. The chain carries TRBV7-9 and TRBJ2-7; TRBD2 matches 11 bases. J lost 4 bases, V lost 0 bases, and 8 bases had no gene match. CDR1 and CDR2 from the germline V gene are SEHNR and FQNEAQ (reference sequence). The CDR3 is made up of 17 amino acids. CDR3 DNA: TGTGCCAGCAGCTTAGCCCCAACTAGCGGGAGTTCTTACGAGCAGTACTCC. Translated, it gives CASSLAPTSGSSYEQYS.